These 18 T cell receptor beta chains originate from one sample sequenced in a study of shared clonotypes between healthy human individuals. Clones were read by immunoSEQ multiplex PCR, and TCRdb kept only the in-frame ones, dropping some. This sample carries 650,000 to 700,000 clones, around 90% of them seen once, and the ten largest clones take 30% to 35%. The sample was memory CD8+ T cells from PBMCs. Subset here: CD45RO+ cells pooled with CCR7-negative TemRA cells. The receptors come from a man younger than 30 in good health. Some clones in this sample may be carry-over from other donors' samples.

The J gene is TRBJ1-4, the V gene TRBV4-1; no firm D call. The CDR3 length is 14 residues. The germline V gene encodes CDR1 MGHRA and CDR2 YSYEKL. The V end was cut by 5 bases, the J end by 0 bases, with 7 bases between. CDR3 sequence: CASSSGTTNEKLFF. The CDR3, as DNA: TGCGCCAGCAGCTCTGGTACAACTAATGAAAAACTGTTTTTT.

The chain combines TRBV19 with TRBJ1-1; a weak D match, TRBD1 (5 bases). V gave up 4 bases and J gave up 8 bases, with 23 bases separating them. Germline V gene data show CDR1 as LNHDA and CDR2 as SQIVND (reference sequence). The CDR3 length is 16 residues. The CDR3 coding sequence is TGTGCCAGTAGTACCCCACAGAGGGGAGGTTCGAGAGAAGCTTTCTTT. It yields the protein CASSTPQRGGSREAFF.

The rearrangement links TRBV18 to TRBJ2-5; TRBD1 agrees at 7 bases. V dropped 3 bases and J dropped 3; count of bases not matched to a gene: 7. The CDR3 is 15 residues long. The germline V gene has CDR1 KGHSH and CDR2 LQKENI. CDR3 nucleotide sequence: TGTGCCAGCTCACCCAGGACAGGTTGGGAAGAGACCCAGTACTTC. Amino acids: CASSPRTGWEETQYF. Combining the CDR3 with reference TRBV18 and TRBJ2-5 gives the whole variable domain NAGVMQNPRHLVRRRGQEARLRCSPMKGHSHVYWYRQLPEEGLKFMVYLQKENIIDESGMPKERFSAEFPKEGPSILRIQQVVRGDSAAYFCASSPRTGWEETQYFGPGTRLLVL.

V is TRBV19 and J is TRBJ1-1; D is undetermined. The CDR3 has 13 residues. The V gene lost 5 bases and the J gene lost 1 base, with 8 bases spanning the gap. CDR1 is LNHDA, CDR2 SQIVND, per germline (reference sequence). CDR3 DNA: TGTGCCAGTAGTGGTACTAGGAACACTGAAGCTTTCTTT. It encodes CASSGTRNTEAFF.

This rearrangement joins TRBV6-5 to TRBJ2-1, with D tentatively TRBD1 (5 bases). Germline V gene data show CDR1 as MNHEY and CDR2 as SVGAGI. V gave up 4 bases and J gave up 4 bases, with 11 bases separating them. This CDR3 is 14 amino acids long. The CDR3 DNA follows: TGTGCCAGCAGTTTCGTAGACAGTTACAATGAGCAGTTCTTC. Residues: CASSFVDSYNEQFF.

V gene TRBV19 combines with J gene TRBJ1-1; 8 bases line up with TRBD1. The CDR3 loop spans 13 amino acids. Germline CDR1 reads LNHDA; CDR2 reads SQIVND (reference sequence). The V segment lost 9 bases and the J segment 0 bases; nucleotides outside the gene matches: 3. The CDR3 nucleotides read TGTGCCAGCAAGGACAGGGTGAACACTGAAGCTTTCTTT. Encoded protein: CASKDRVNTEAFF.

The V gene is TRBV5-4, the J gene TRBJ2-7, with 8 nucleotides matching TRBD2. With 0 bases clipped from V and 3 bases from J, the junction kept 5 bases outside the gene matches. The germline CDR1 and CDR2 sequences are SGHNT and YYREEE (reference sequence). This CDR3 contains 15 residues. CDR3 amino acids: CASSLAGGGIYEQYF. The CDR3 bases are TGTGCCAGCAGCTTGGCCGGGGGGGGGATCTACGAGCAGTACTTC.

V usage is TRBV28 and J usage is TRBJ2-1, with D possibly being TRBD1 or TRBD2 (5 bases each). CDR1 is MDHEN, CDR2 SYDVKM, per germline. The CDR3 length is 13 residues. Trimming left V 5 bases short and J 8 bases short, with 13 bases between. CDR3 DNA: TGTGCCAGCAGTCCTCAGGGAGTCGATGAGCAGTTCTTC. Translating it yields CASSPQGVDEQFF.

The J gene is TRBJ1-1, the V gene TRBV19; unclear D gene. The CDR3 extends over 13 amino acids. Trimming left V 4 bases short and J 2 bases short, with 8 bases between. The V gene's germline CDR1 is LNHDA and CDR2 SQIVND (reference sequence). CDR3 nucleotides: TGTGCCAGTAGTACAAAAGGTAACACTGAAGCTTTCTTT. Amino acid sequence: CASSTKGNTEAFF.

This sequence joins TRBV7-8 and TRBJ2-7, with a tentative D call TRBD2 (6 bases). The CDR3 has 14 amino acids. The V gene's germline CDR1 is SGHVS and CDR2 FQNEAQ. Deletions cut 3 bases from V and 0 bases from J, with 9 bases between. For the CDR3, the DNA is TGTGCCAGCAGCTTGCGGAGGGGCTCCTACGAGCAGTACTTC. It codes for CASSLRRGSYEQYF. Combining the CDR3 with reference TRBV7-8 and TRBJ2-7 gives the whole variable domain GAGVSQSPRYKVAKRGQDVALRCDPISGHVSLFWYQQALGQGPEFLTYFQNEAQLDKSGLPSDRFFAERPEGSVSTLKIQRTQQEDSAVYLCASSLRRGSYEQYFGPGTRLTVT.

The chain links TRBV28 to TRBJ1-2; TRBD1 might be the D (5 bases). CDR1 and CDR2 from the germline V gene are MDHEN and SYDVKM. The CDR3 extends over 16 amino acids. Trimming shortened V by 5 bases and J by 7 bases, and 23 bases separated the two germline ends. CDR3 sequence reads: CASSGGAGLPDGGYTF. CDR3 nucleotide sequence: TGTGCCAGCAGTGGCGGGGCAGGGCTCCCCGATGGTGGCTACACCTTC.

This clone showed up just once. This sequence joins TRBV19 and TRBJ2-5; 8 positions match TRBD2. The germline CDR1 and CDR2 sequences are LNHDA and SQIVND (reference sequence). The CDR3 consists of 14 residues. Trimming at V came to 7 bases and at J to 2 bases, leaving 6 bases not matched to a gene. CDR3 region: CASKTSGRQETQYF. In DNA, the CDR3 is TGTGCCAGTAAAACGAGCGGGAGACAAGAGACCCAGTACTTC.

This chain links TRBV5-4 with TRBJ2-2, with 10 positions matching TRBD2. Germline V CDR1 and CDR2: SGHNT, YYREEE (reference sequence). This CDR3 spans 19 amino acids. The J segment lost 4 bases and the V segment lost 7 bases, leaving 19 bases of the junction unmatched. The CDR3 loop reads CASSSPQREGLYSTGELFF. The CDR3 DNA sequence: TGTGCCAGCTCTAGCCCCCAGCGGGAGGGCCTATATAGCACCGGGGAGCTGTTTTTT.

This clone was seen only a few times. This sequence joins TRBV28 and TRBJ2-3, with a possible D match to TRBD1 (5 bases). Trimming removed 5 bases from V and 2 bases from J, with 11 bases in between. Germline lookup yields CDR1 MDHEN and CDR2 SYDVKM. The CDR3 runs 14 residues. The CDR3 is CASSVQVNTDTQYF. The CDR3 DNA follows: TGTGCCAGCAGTGTACAGGTGAACACAGATACGCAGTATTTT.

The chain combines TRBV5-1 with TRBJ2-1; 9 bases map to TRBD2. Germline trimming cut 1 base from V and 0 bases from J; bases unmatched to any gene: 8. The CDR3 is made up of 18 amino acids. CDR1 SGHRS and CDR2 YFSETQ come from the germline V gene. As DNA, the CDR3 is TGCGCCAGCAGCTTGCTGGGACTAGCAGCGAGCTCCTACAATGAGCAGTTCTTC. As protein: CASSLLGLAASSYNEQFF.

This chain links TRBV7-3 with TRBJ2-1, with 16 positions matching TRBD2. The CDR3 has 16 amino acids. The junction had 7 bases not matched to a gene; V was cut back by 3 bases and J by 11 bases. The germline CDR1 and CDR2 sequences are SGHTA and FQGTGA. In nucleotides, the CDR3 is TGTGCCAGCAGCTTTGAATTGGGACTAGCGGGAGGGCAGCAGTTCTTC. It encodes CASSFELGLAGGQQFF.

The chain has TRBV18 and TRBJ2-7; 8 bases line up with TRBD1. The CDR3 extends over 14 amino acids. Trimming at V came to 3 bases and at J to 5 bases, leaving 6 bases not matched to a gene. CDR1 and CDR2 from the germline V gene are KGHSH and LQKENI. The CDR3 loop is CASSPVGQGDEQYF. DNA for the CDR3: TGTGCCAGCTCACCGGTTGGACAGGGCGACGAGCAGTACTTC.

The rearrangement joins TRBV29-1 to TRBJ2-7; 11 nucleotides match TRBD1. J was trimmed by 6 bases and V by 7 bases; bases with no gene match: 8. The CDR3 runs 13 residues. Germline assignment: CDR1 SQVTM and CDR2 ANQGSEA. CDR3 sequence: CSDDRDRGGEQYF. The DNA for the CDR3 is TGCAGCGATGACCGGGACAGGGGGGGCGAGCAGTACTTC.